A single sample is the source of the 6 T cell receptor beta chains below, sequenced in a study of control samples from healthy donors and cancer patients. Using immunoSEQ multiplex PCR, the repertoire was profiled, and TCRdb retains in-frame clones only, with some absent. The data show more than 120,000 clones, with more than 85% seen just once and approximately 3.4% held by the top ten. Sequenced input: blood. The receptors come from a man aged 30-40 years in good health.

This chain joins TRBV19 and TRBJ2-7, with TRBD1 matching 9 bases. CDR1 LNHDA and CDR2 SQIVND come from the germline V gene (reference sequence). This CDR3 spans 13 amino acids. Unmatched junction bases numbered 0, after V lost 3 bases and J lost 3 bases. CDR3: CASSMGQGYEQYF. The CDR3 DNA reads TGTGCCAGTAGTATGGGACAGGGCTACGAGCAGTACTTC.

The genes are TRBV5-1 and TRBJ1-1; TRBD1 might be the D (6 bases). The germline V gene has CDR1 SGHRS and CDR2 YFSETQ. V dropped 5 bases and J dropped 3 bases, with 14 bases sitting between them. The CDR3 length is 14 residues. CDR3 residues: CASSWGLRDTEAFF. In nucleotides, the CDR3 is TGCGCCAGCAGTTGGGGGCTGAGGGACACTGAAGCTTTCTTT.

The rearrangement joins TRBV9 to TRBJ2-7; 7 nucleotides agree with TRBD2. The length of the CDR3 is 17 residues. The trim removed 0 bases at V and 6 bases at J, leaving 15 bases unmatched. The germline gives CDR1 SGDLS, CDR2 YYNGEE. The CDR3 here is CASSVDPRPAGNLEQYF. CDR3 DNA: TGTGCCAGCAGCGTAGATCCCCGGCCAGCGGGGAACCTCGAGCAGTACTTC.

This clone was picked up one time. The chain couples TRBV19 to TRBJ2-1; D uncertain. The CDR3 length is 14 residues. The V end was cut by 5 bases, the J end by 0 bases, with 8 bases between. Germline values: CDR1 LNHDA, CDR2 SQIVND (reference sequence). The CDR3 loop reads CASSEWSSYNEQFF. The DNA for the CDR3 is TGTGCCAGTAGTGAGTGGTCCTCCTACAATGAGCAGTTCTTC.

The V and J genes are TRBV11-2 and TRBJ2-2, with D possibly called TRBD1 or TRBD2 (6 bases each). Germline V gives CDR1 SGHAT, CDR2 FQNNGV. Trimming pared 1 base from V and 6 bases from J, leaving 18 bases between. CDR3 length: 17 amino acids. The DNA of the CDR3 is TGTGCCAGCAGCTTAGCTAGCGTCAGGGGACCTTCCGGGGAGCTGTTTTTT. Translation: CASSLASVRGPSGELFF.

This clone was found once. The chain couples TRBV2 to TRBJ2-7; 11 bases fit TRBD2. Germline-derived CDR1 and CDR2 are SNHLY and FYNNEI. Trimming took 6 bases from V and 5 from J; bases not matched to a gene: 9. The CDR3 has 15 amino acids. The CDR3 nucleotides are TGTGCCAGCAGCGTAATAGCGGGGGGGCCAGACGAGCAGTACTTC. This sequence encodes CASSVIAGGPDEQYF.